This T cell receptor (beta chain) emerged from a study of blood T cell repertoires in COVID-19. For the study at large: Sites in the United States, Italy and Spain provided acute and convalescent COVID-19 samples. T cells, B-cell-depleted T cells, or PBMCs supplied cDNA or gDNA.

The ends were cut back, 1 base at V and 5 bases at J, with 6 bases in the middle. Germline-derived CDR1 and CDR2 are SGHDN and FVKESK. CDR3 length: 13 amino acids. Enrollees, roughly 18 to 90 years old, lived in 24 US areas. Donors were grouped by their self-reported clinical history. Measured with immunoSEQ multiplex PCR; TCRdb has only the in-frame clones, and not every one. Of 270,000 or so clones listed, around 89% were seen once; the top ten hold roughly 4.3%. Sequences were obtained from PBMCs or T cells enriched from blood (not recorded which). The V and J genes are TRBV14 and TRBJ2-1; no definite D call. The TCR sequence derives from a woman aged 25 to 39 with acute COVID-19. The chain's CDR3 is CASSQVSHNEQFF. The DNA of the CDR3 is TGTGCCAGCAGCCAAGTATCTCACAATGAGCAGTTCTTC.